The clone carrying this T cell receptor beta chain occurred many times. Antigen specificity is unknown. The data were obtained in a study of T cell repertoires in cytomegalovirus infection. Study conclusions and caveats: The ex vivo response was dominated by HLA-C-restricted CMV-specific TCR beta clonotypes.

From the reads, TCRdb called clonotypes with MiXCR, one entry per CDR3 protein. This table holds a few hundred thousand distinct CDR3 sequences, 15% to 20% found once. Input material: PBMCs. The sequence derives from a human donor in good health (CMV status not recorded). Some clones in this sample may be carry-over from other donors' samples.

CDR3 sequence reads: CASSVRQNTGELFF. DNA for the CDR3: TGTGCCAGCAGCGTTCGACAGAACACCGGGGAGCTGTTTTTT. The genes are TRBV7-2 and TRBJ2-2; D remains ambiguous. The germline CDR1 and CDR2 sequences are SGHTA and FQGNSA. V lost 5 bases and J lost 1, with 8 bases in between. The CDR3 extends over 14 amino acids.